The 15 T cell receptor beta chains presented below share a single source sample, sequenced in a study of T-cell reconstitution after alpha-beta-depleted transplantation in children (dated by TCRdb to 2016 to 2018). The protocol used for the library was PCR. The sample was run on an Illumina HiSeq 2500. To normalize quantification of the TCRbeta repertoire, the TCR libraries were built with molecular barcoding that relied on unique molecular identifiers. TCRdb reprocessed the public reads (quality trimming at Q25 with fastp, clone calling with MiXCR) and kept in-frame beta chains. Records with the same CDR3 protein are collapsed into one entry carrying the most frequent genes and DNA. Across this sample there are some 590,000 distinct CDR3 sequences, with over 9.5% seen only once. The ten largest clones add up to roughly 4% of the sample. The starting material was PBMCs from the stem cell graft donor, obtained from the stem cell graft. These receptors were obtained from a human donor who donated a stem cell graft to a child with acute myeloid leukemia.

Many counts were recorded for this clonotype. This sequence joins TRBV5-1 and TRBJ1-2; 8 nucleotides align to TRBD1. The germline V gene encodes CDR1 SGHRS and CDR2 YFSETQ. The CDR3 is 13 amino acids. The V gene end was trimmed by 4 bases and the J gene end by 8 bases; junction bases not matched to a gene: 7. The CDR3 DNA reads TGCGCCAGCAGCCAGGGACAGGTCTGGGGCTACACCTTC. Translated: CASSQGQVWGYTF.

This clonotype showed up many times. The CDR3, as DNA: TGTGCCATCAGTGAGCGTATGACGCCCTTCGGGGCCAACGTCCTGACTTTC. It specifies CAISERMTPFGANVLTF. The rearrangement uses TRBV10-3 and TRBJ2-6, with D hard to call. V gave up 2 bases and J gave up 4 bases, with 15 bases separating them. This CDR3 contains 17 residues. Germline loops: CDR1 ENHRY, CDR2 SYGVKD.

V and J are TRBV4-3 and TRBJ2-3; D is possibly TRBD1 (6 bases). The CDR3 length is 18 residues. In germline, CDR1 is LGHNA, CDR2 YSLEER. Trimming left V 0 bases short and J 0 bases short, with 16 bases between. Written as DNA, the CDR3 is TGCGCCAGCAGCCAAGAAGTGACCGGACAGTCTAGCACAGATACGCAGTATTTT. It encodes CASSQEVTGQSSTDTQYF.

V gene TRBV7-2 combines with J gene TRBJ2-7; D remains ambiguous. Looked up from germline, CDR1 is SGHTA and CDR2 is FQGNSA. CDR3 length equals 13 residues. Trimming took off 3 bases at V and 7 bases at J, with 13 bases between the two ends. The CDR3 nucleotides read TGTGCCAGCAGCTTGGCCTTTGGGTGGGAGCAGTACTTC. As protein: CASSLAFGWEQYF.

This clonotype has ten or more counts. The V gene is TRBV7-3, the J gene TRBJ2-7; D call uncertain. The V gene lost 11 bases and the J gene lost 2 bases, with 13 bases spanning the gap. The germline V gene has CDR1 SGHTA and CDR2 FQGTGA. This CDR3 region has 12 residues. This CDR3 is CASAEPPYEQYF. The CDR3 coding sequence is TGTGCCTCCGCTGAACCCCCCTACGAGCAGTACTTC.

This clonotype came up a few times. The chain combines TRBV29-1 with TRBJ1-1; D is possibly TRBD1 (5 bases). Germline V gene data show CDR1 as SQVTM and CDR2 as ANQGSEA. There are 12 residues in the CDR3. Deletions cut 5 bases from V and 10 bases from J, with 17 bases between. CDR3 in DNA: TGCAGCGTTCACGCCTCCGGGACGGCAGCTTTCTTT. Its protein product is CSVHASGTAAFF.

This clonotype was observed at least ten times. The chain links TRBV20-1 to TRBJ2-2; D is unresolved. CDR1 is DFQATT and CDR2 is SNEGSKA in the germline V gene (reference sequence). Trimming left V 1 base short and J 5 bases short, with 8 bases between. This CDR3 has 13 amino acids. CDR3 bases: TGCAGTGCTAGAGGGCGGCCTACCGGGGAGCTGTTTTTT. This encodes CSARGRPTGELFF.

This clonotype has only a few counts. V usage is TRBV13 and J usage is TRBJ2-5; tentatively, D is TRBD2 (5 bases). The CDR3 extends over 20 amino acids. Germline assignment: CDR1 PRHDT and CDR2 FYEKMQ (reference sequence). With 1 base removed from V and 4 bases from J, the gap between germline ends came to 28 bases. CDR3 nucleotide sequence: TGTGCCAGCAGCTTAGTAGGCGGCGGAATAGGGATAGCGCCCAGAGAGACCCAGTACTTC. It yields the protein CASSLVGGGIGIAPRETQYF.

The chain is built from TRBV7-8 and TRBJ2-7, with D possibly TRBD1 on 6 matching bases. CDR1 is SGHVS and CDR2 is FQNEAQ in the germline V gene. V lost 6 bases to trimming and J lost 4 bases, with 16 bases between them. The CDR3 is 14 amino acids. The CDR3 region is CASSRGRGVYEQYF. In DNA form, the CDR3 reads TGTGCCAGCAGTCGCGGCAGGGGAGTTTACGAGCAGTACTTC.

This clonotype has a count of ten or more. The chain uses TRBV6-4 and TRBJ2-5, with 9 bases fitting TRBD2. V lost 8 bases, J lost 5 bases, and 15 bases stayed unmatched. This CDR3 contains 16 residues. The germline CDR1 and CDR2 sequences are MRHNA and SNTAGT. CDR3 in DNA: TGTGCCAGCTCCCCACATGCGGCTAGCGGGACGGAGACCCAGTACTTC. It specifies CASSPHAASGTETQYF.

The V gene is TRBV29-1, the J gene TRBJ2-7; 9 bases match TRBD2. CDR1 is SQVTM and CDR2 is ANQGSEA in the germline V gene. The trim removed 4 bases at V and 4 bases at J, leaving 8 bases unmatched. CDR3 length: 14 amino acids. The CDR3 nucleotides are TGCAGCGTTGCCCCCGAGGGACTAGCTTACGAGCAGTACTTC. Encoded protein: CSVAPEGLAYEQYF.

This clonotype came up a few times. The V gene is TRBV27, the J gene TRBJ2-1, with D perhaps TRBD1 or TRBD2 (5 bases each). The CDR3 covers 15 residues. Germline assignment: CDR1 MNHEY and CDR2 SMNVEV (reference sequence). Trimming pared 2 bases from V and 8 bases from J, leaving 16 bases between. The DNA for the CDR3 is TGTGCCAGCAGTTTAGGGTACGGCAGGGACCATGAGCAGTTCTTC. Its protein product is CASSLGYGRDHEQFF.

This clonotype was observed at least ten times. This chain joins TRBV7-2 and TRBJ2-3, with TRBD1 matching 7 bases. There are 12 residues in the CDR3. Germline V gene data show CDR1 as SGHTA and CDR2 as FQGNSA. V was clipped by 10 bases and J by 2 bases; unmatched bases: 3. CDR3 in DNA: TGTGCCACAGGACAGGTCACAGATACGCAGTATTTT. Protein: CATGQVTDTQYF.

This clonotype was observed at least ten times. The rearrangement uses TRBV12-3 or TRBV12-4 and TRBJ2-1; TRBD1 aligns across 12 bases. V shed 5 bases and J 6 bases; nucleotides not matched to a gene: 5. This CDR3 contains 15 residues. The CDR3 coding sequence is TGTGCCAGCAGTCGGGGACAGGGGGCGGTCAATGAGCAGTTCTTC. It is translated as CASSRGQGAVNEQFF.

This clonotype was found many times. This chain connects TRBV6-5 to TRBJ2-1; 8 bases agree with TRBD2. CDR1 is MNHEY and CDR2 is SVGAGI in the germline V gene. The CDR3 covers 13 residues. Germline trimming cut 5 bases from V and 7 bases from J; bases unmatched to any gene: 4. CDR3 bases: TGTGCCAGCAGTAGACTAGCGATGAATGAGCAGTTCTTC. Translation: CASSRLAMNEQFF.